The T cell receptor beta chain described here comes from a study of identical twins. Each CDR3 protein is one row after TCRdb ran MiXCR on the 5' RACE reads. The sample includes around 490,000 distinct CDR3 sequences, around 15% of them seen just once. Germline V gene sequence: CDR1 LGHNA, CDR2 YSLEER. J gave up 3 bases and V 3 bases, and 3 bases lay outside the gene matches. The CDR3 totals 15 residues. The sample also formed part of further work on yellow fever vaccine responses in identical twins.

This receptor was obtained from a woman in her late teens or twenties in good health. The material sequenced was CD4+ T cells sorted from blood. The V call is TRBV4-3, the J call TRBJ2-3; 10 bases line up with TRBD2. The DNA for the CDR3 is TGCGCCAGCAGCCATACTAGCGGGAAGACAGATACGCAGTATTTT. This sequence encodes CASSHTSGKTDTQYF.